The clone carrying this T cell receptor (beta chain) was counted between two and nine times. The 5'RACE template-switching step produced TCR cDNA and added a universal primer site and UMIs. From the 5' RACE reads, TCRdb called clonotypes with MiXCR, one entry per CDR3 protein. The sample includes some 100,000 distinct CDR3 sequences, about 8.8% of them seen just once. This entry is derived from a study of T cells after yellow fever vaccination. CDR3 length equals 16 residues. Germline V gene data show CDR1 as LGHNA and CDR2 as YSLEER. The V and J ends lost 0 bases and 3 bases respectively, with 9 bases between them. The study, taken as a whole, reports: Among primary-vaccination clones, most reappeared after the booster, at roughly 95% for CD4 and under 90% for CD8.

The chain has TRBV4-3 and TRBJ2-6, with D maybe TRBD1 (6 bases). The specimen comprised CD8+ T cells not binding an NS4B(214-222) dextramer, sorted from PBMCs, sampled around 14 days after the first yellow fever vaccination. The sequence derives from a man between 18 and 29 years old who received the YFV17D yellow fever vaccine. CDR3 coding DNA: TGCGCCAGCAGCCAAGATCCAGGGGTTGGGGCCAACGTCCTGACTTTC. This codes for CASSQDPGVGANVLTF.